In its sample, the clone carrying this T cell receptor (beta chain) was seen many times. Germline CDR1 ENHRY, CDR2 SYGVKD. V trimming: 2 bases; J trimming: 0 bases; junction bases outside the gene matches: 5. The CDR3 is 16 residues long. This sample was taken from a study of CD8+ T cells in alopecia areata. Treatment in this sample: oral pan-JAK inhibitor, 5-10 mg twice daily. Extracted RNA was reverse transcribed into cDNA, the sequencing template. Using immunoSEQ multiplex PCR, the repertoire was profiled, and TCRdb retains in-frame clones only, with some absent. The top ten clones hold more than 0.4% of a sample with a few hundred thousand clones, less than 45% of them seen once.

The TCR comes from a human donor with alopecia areata. The source was CD4+ T cells sorted from blood, collected around week 31, from a patient treated with tofacitinib. The V gene is TRBV10-3, the J gene TRBJ2-3; 7 bases map to TRBD1. The CDR3: CAISEVSRGSTDTQYF. DNA for the CDR3: TGTGCCATCAGTGAGGTTTCCAGGGGGAGCACAGATACGCAGTATTTT.